This TCR beta chain is from a study of blood T cell repertoires in COVID-19. Study-wide background: Acute and convalescent COVID-19 samples came from the United States, Italy and Spain. Nucleic acid was either cDNA or gDNA, and it came from T cells, B-cell-depleted T cells, or PBMCs.

It was during active infection that Seattle patients were enrolled and then longitudinally followed. The CDR3 spans 15 residues. Germline CDR1 and CDR2: SGHTA and FQGNSA. V lost 1 base, J lost 5 bases, and 12 bases lay in between. TCRdb keeps only in-frame clones here, not all; method: immunoSEQ multiplex PCR. This table has 200,000 to 250,000 clones, 80% to 85% appearing once. The genes are TRBV7-2 and TRBJ1-5, with a possible D match to TRBD1 (6 bases). This clonotype was sampled from a woman aged 80 or over with COVID-19, enrolled during active disease. Material for sequencing was peripheral blood. The CDR3 is CASSLGQASHQPQHF. CDR3 sequence (DNA): TGTGCCAGCAGCTTAGGACAGGCCTCGCATCAGCCCCAGCATTTT.